This TCR beta chain was sequenced for a study of cytomegalovirus exposure and HLA in healthy donors. Study-wide background: Earlier, 150 million to 200 million T cells were analyzed, and some 120 million unique TCR beta sequences were found among them.

CDR1 SGHAT and CDR2 FQNNGV come from the germline V gene. V lost 5 bases and J lost 5, with 19 bases in between. The CDR3 covers 16 residues. The PCR ran on 60 Vbeta and 13 Jbeta primers. Method: immunoSEQ multiplex PCR; TCRdb's copy keeps in-frame clones and lacks some. Of 180,000 or so clones listed, approximately 78% are singletons. Likely unrecorded immune exposures existed in these nominally healthy donors. The sequence derives from a woman in her forties or fifties in good health and CMV-seropositive. Material for sequencing was PBMCs. The chain joins TRBV11-2 to TRBJ2-1, with D perhaps matching TRBD1 (5 bases). The CDR3 is CASSRTWGTLHNEQFF. As DNA, the CDR3 is TGTGCCAGCAGCCGTACGTGGGGCACCCTGCACAATGAGCAGTTCTTC.